The 20 T cell receptor beta chains in this list originate from one sample, sequenced in a study of CD8 T cell repertoires and HIV-1 epitope variants. No antigen has been assigned to these receptors. Sequenced by immunoSEQ multiplex PCR; TCRdb stores in-frame clones only, minus some. The data show some 5,700 clones, about three fifths seen once. The sequencing sample was made of cultured CD8+ T cells derived from PBMCs. These receptors originate from a male donor with HIV.

The CDR3 region is CARPGTHYEQYF. Here the CDR3 DNA reads TGTGCCAGGCCGGGGACCCACTACGAGCAGTACTTC. The chain couples TRBV7-3 to TRBJ2-7; D could derive from TRBD1 or TRBD2 (5 bases each). CDR1 and CDR2 from the germline V gene are SGHTA and FQGTGA. This CDR3 region has 12 residues. Trimming took off 9 bases at V and 3 bases at J, with 12 bases between the two ends.

This clone is medium-sized by share. The CDR3: CASSSPDRAQETQYF. In DNA form, the CDR3 reads TGTGCCAGCAGTTCCCCGGACAGGGCCCAAGAGACCCAGTACTTC. This chain connects TRBV28 to TRBJ2-5; 8 bases are a match to TRBD1. Losses at the gene ends were 4 bases for V and 1 base for J; bases not matched to a gene: 5. The CDR3 runs to 15 residues. The germline gives CDR1 MDHEN, CDR2 SYDVKM.

This chain uses TRBV28 with TRBJ2-2, with TRBD1 matching 7 bases. Losses at the gene ends were 6 bases for V and 5 bases for J; bases not matched to a gene: 9. The CDR3 covers 15 residues. Germline-derived CDR1 and CDR2 are MDHEN and SYDVKM. The CDR3 DNA is TGTGCCAGCAGCCCCGCGACAGGGCCTACCGGGGAGCTGTTTTTT. As protein: CASSPATGPTGELFF.

This chain links TRBV7-3 with TRBJ2-2, with 9 bases fitting TRBD1. The V segment lost 8 bases and the J segment 0 bases; nucleotides outside the gene matches: 13. The CDR3 is made up of 18 amino acids. CDR1 and CDR2 from the germline V gene are SGHTA and FQGTGA. The CDR3: CASSSPVQGAANTGELFF. CDR3 nucleotide sequence: TGTGCCAGCTCAAGTCCGGTACAGGGGGCAGCGAACACCGGGGAGCTGTTTTTT.

The J gene is TRBJ2-7, the V gene TRBV5-1, with TRBD2 matching 9 bases. Germline V gene sequence: CDR1 SGHRS, CDR2 YFSETQ. Germline trimming cut 0 bases from V and 2 bases from J; bases unmatched to any gene: 6. CDR3 size: 16 residues. In DNA, the CDR3 is TGCGCCAGCAGCTTGGCCGGTCTAGCGGGAACCTACGAGCAGTACTTC. Translating gives CASSLAGLAGTYEQYF. Full variable domain (outside the CDR3, taken from reference TRBV5-1 and TRBJ2-7): KAGVTQTPRYLIKTRGQQVTLSCSPISGHRSVSWYQQTPGQGLQFLFEYFSETQRNKGNFPGRFSGRQFSNSRSEMNVSTLELGDSALYLCASSLAGLAGTYEQYFGPGTRLTVT.

The V gene is TRBV28, the J gene TRBJ2-5; TRBD1 is a possible D gene (5 bases). V shed 6 bases and J shed 3 bases, with 17 bases lying between them. CDR3 length: 15 residues. The germline V gene has CDR1 MDHEN and CDR2 SYDVKM. CDR3 in amino acids: CASSPLGQGKETQYF. The DNA for the CDR3 is TGTGCCAGCAGCCCCTTGGGGCAGGGAAAAGAGACCCAGTACTTC.

This clone was observed a few times. This chain connects TRBV6-5 to TRBJ2-6, with no clear D. The CDR3 spans 15 residues. Germline loops: CDR1 MNHEY, CDR2 SVGAGI. Trimming took 0 bases from V and 0 from J, leaving 3 bases between them. This CDR3 reads CASSYSFSGANVLTF. Here the CDR3 DNA reads TGTGCCAGCAGTTACTCCTTCTCTGGGGCCAACGTCCTGACTTTC.

The chain uses TRBV5-4 and TRBJ1-1; no reliable D call. V lost 2 bases to trimming and J lost 0 bases, with 5 bases between them. The length of the CDR3 is 13 residues. Germline V gives CDR1 SGHNT, CDR2 YYREEE (reference sequence). This CDR3 is CASSFEVNTEAFF. In DNA, the CDR3 is TGTGCCAGCAGCTTTGAAGTGAACACTGAAGCTTTCTTT.

This clone was observed a single time. The genes are TRBV7-9 and TRBJ2-5, with D unresolved. Near its end, the DNA agrees better with TRBJ2-7, so the J call may be wrong. Germline lookup yields CDR1 SEHNR and CDR2 FQNEAQ (reference sequence). The CDR3 totals 13 residues. This chain's CDR3 is CASSLAAAYEQYF. The DNA for the CDR3 is TGTGCCAGCAGCTTGGCGGCGGCCTACGAGCAGTACTTC.

The chain couples TRBV5-5 to TRBJ1-5; a weak D match, TRBD1 (5 bases). CDR3 length equals 15 residues. Germline assignment: CDR1 SGHKS and CDR2 YYEKEE (reference sequence). Trimming took 0 bases from V and 8 from J, leaving 15 bases between them. The CDR3 DNA reads TGTGCCAGCAGCTTGGCAGGGCCCTCTGGGGAGCCCCAGCATTTT. This encodes CASSLAGPSGEPQHF.

This clone is classed as medium-sized (0.01 to 0.1%). This chain joins TRBV5-1 and TRBJ2-7; D gene unclear. Germline V gene data show CDR1 as SGHRS and CDR2 as YFSETQ. V lost 4 bases and J 3 bases, leaving 14 bases between the germline ends. This CDR3 spans 14 amino acids. CDR3 region: CASSPELDYYEQYF. The CDR3 DNA reads TGCGCCAGCAGCCCTGAGTTGGATTACTACGAGCAGTACTTC. The complete variable domain, with remaining parts taken from reference TRBV5-1 and TRBJ2-7, reads KAGVTQTPRYLIKTRGQQVTLSCSPISGHRSVSWYQQTPGQGLQFLFEYFSETQRNKGNFPGRFSGRQFSNSRSEMNVSTLELGDSALYLCASSPELDYYEQYFGPGTRLTVT.

V and J are TRBV7-9 and TRBJ2-1, with D perhaps given as TRBD1 or TRBD2 (7 bases each). Germline CDR1 is SEHNR and CDR2 is FQNEAQ (reference sequence). The CDR3 extends over 15 amino acids. V lost 2 bases to trimming and J lost 7 bases, with 15 bases between them. The CDR3 DNA reads as TGTGCCAGCAGCTTATCTCTTCAGGGGGGGAATGAGCAGTTCTTC. The encoded protein is CASSLSLQGGNEQFF.

The J gene is TRBJ1-5, the V gene TRBV19, with D possibly being TRBD1 (6 bases). V was shortened by 3 bases and J by 0 bases, with 9 bases between the two germline ends. The CDR3 loop spans 15 amino acids. Germline values: CDR1 LNHDA, CDR2 SQIVND (reference sequence). CDR3 sequence reads: CASSIGGLSNQPQHF. In DNA form, the CDR3 reads TGTGCCAGTAGTATCGGGGGCCTTAGCAATCAGCCCCAGCATTTT.

The sample holds a few counts of this clone. The chain recombines TRBV5-1 with TRBJ2-3; 7 bases fit TRBD2. The V segment lost 2 bases and the J segment 0 bases; nucleotides outside the gene matches: 6. The CDR3 runs to 16 residues. From germline, CDR1 is SGHRS and CDR2 YFSETQ. The CDR3 region is CASSLLAGFSTDTQYF. DNA for the CDR3: TGCGCCAGCAGCTTATTAGCGGGCTTTAGCACAGATACGCAGTATTTT.

The chain recombines TRBV5-8 with TRBJ2-5; D tentatively fits TRBD1 or TRBD2 (5 bases each). The CDR3 is 14 residues long. Deletions cut 4 bases from V and 1 base from J, with 11 bases between. CDR1 is SGHTS, CDR2 YDEGEE, per germline. The chain's CDR3 is CASSVTGPQETQYF. The CDR3 DNA reads as TGTGCCAGCAGCGTCACGGGGCCCCAAGAGACCCAGTACTTC.

Comment on this clone: One end of the junction does not line up with germline, which may come from a read error. The rearrangement joins TRBV7-7 to TRBJ2-7, with D perhaps given as TRBD1 or TRBD2 (5 bases each). Germline CDR1 SSHAT, CDR2 FNYEAQ (reference sequence). The CDR3 totals 16 residues. The CDR3 bases are TGTGCTAGCAGCTTAGGGACCGGGACCCTTGCACACGAGCAGTACTTC. It codes for CASSLGTGTLAHEQYF.

A few counts support this clone. This chain links TRBV7-2 with TRBJ1-4; tentatively, D is TRBD1 (6 bases). Trimming left V 5 bases short and J 8 bases short, with 15 bases between. The germline gives CDR1 SGHTA, CDR2 FQGNSA. This CDR3 is built from 14 residues. CDR3 in amino acids: CASSGAGAREKLFF. The CDR3 DNA reads as TGTGCCAGCAGCGGAGCGGGGGCTCGAGAAAAACTGTTTTTT.

The rearrangement links TRBV15 to TRBJ2-1; no firm D call. V lost 0 bases and J 7 bases, leaving 13 bases between the germline ends. Germline-derived CDR1 and CDR2 are LNHNV and YYDKDF (reference sequence). The CDR3 contains 15 residues. Here the CDR3 reads CATSRDRLRNNEQFF. The CDR3 bases are TGTGCCACCAGCAGAGATAGGTTAAGGAATAATGAGCAGTTCTTC.

This clone was counted only a few times. The chain joins TRBV4-3 to TRBJ1-5; 9 bases map to TRBD1. Germline CDR1 and CDR2: LGHNA and YSLEER. This CDR3 comprises 16 residues. Trimming removed 0 bases from V and 11 bases from J; junction bases left unmatched: 11. The CDR3 loop reads CASSQDEDTGGEAQHF. DNA for the CDR3: TGCGCCAGCAGCCAAGATGAGGATACAGGGGGCGAGGCCCAGCATTTT.

The chain couples TRBV4-1 to TRBJ2-3; TRBD2 might be the D (6 bases). Trimming shortened V by 0 bases and J by 2 bases, and 15 bases separated the two germline ends. Germline-derived CDR1 and CDR2 are MGHRA and YSYEKL. The CDR3 has 17 residues. CDR3 in amino acids: CASSQDPWGLPTDTQYF. The CDR3 DNA sequence: TGCGCCAGCAGCCAAGATCCCTGGGGACTCCCCACAGATACGCAGTATTTT.